This entry is about one TCR beta chain. The repertoire was sequenced with immunoSEQ multiplex PCR; TCRdb's copy has only in-frame clones and lacks some. The table lists over 2 million clones, 90% to 95% of them singletons, with 0.13% in the top ten. This sample is part of a study of shared clonotypes between healthy human individuals. CDR1 and CDR2 from the germline V gene are SGHTA and FQGNSA. V lost 1 base, J lost 1 base, and 5 bases lay in between. This CDR3 comprises 14 residues. The chain joins TRBV7-2 to TRBJ2-1; D is unclear. The receptor was derived from a man aged 18 to 29 in good health. What was sequenced was naive CD4+ T cells sorted from blood. As to subset: CD45RA+ positively selected. CDR3 amino acids: CASSLEPSYNEQFF. The CDR3 DNA follows: TGTGCCAGCAGCTTAGAACCATCCTACAATGAGCAGTTCTTC.